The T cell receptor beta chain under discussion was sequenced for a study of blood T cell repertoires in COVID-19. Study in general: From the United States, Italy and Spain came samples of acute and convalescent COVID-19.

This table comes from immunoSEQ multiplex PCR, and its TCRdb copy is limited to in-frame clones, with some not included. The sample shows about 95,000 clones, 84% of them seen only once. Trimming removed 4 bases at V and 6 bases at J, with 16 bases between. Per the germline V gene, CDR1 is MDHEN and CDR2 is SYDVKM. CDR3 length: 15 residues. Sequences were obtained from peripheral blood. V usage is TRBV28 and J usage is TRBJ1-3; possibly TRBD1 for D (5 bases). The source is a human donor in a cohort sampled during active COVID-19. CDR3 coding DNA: TGTGCCAGCAGTTCTATTCAGGGATGGGAAAACACCATATATTTT. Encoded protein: CASSSIQGWENTIYF.